Each of the 31 T cell receptor beta chains below was sequenced from the same sample in a study of regulatory T cells in long-lasting Graves disease. Relying on iRepertoire HTBI primers and Arm-PCR of CDR3 regions, the team built TCR beta libraries. TCRdb used MiXCR to reprocess the multiplex PCR reads, holding one entry per CDR3 protein. The sample shows almost 350,000 distinct CDR3 sequences, roughly a fifth of them seen only once. Regarding time point: persistent/refractory GD, antithyroid drugs over 5 years with positive TRAb. Scientists built the TCR library using RNA that was extracted from PBMCs. This specimen consisted of peripheral blood mononuclear cells (PBMCs), obtained when the disease was refractory, from a patient treated with antithyroid drugs. The origin of the receptors is a female donor with Graves disease.

This clonotype was detected ten times or more. The CDR3 sequence: CASSLTGVGAQAGSYEQYF. The DNA for the CDR3 is TGTGCCAGCAGTTTGACCGGCGTAGGGGCTCAGGCGGGCTCCTACGAGCAGTACTTC. The chain is built from TRBV28 and TRBJ2-7; D possibly matches TRBD1 or TRBD2 (5 bases each). The germline V and J ends were trimmed by 3 bases and 0 bases, with 24 bases remaining between them. Germline-derived CDR1 and CDR2 are MDHEN and SYDVKM. This CDR3 spans 19 amino acids.

This clonotype was detected only a few times. This chain uses TRBV4-1 with TRBJ1-4; the D is unclear. The CDR3 is 13 amino acids. Between the trimmed V and J ends, which lost 6 bases and 0 bases, there was a span of 5 bases. Germline V CDR1 and CDR2: MGHRA, YSYEKL. The CDR3 DNA sequence: TGCGCCAGCAGAAGGGCAACTAATGAAAAACTGTTTTTT. This encodes CASRRATNEKLFF.

Regarding this clonotype: A much larger clone differs from this one at a single base, so this may be a read error. The J gene is TRBJ1-5, the V gene TRBV2; no reliable D call. The CDR3 has 15 residues. Germline loops: CDR1 SNHLY, CDR2 FYNNEI. The CDR3 nucleotides are TGTGCCAGCGCCAAAGACACGTCCATAGGGAGGCCCCAGCGTTTT. This encodes CASAKDTSIGRPQRF. The full variable domain, in which reference TRBV2 and TRBJ1-5 provide the parts outside the CDR3, is EPEVTQTPSHQVTQMGQEVILRCVPISNHLYFYWYRQILGQKVEFLVSFYNNEISEKSEIFDDQFSVERPDGSNFTLKIRSTKLEDSAMYFCASAKDTSIGRPQRFGDGTRLSIL.

V usage is TRBV5-4 and J usage is TRBJ2-5, with a tentative D call TRBD1 (5 bases). With 5 bases removed from V and 5 bases from J, the gap between germline ends came to 22 bases. The length of the CDR3 is 16 residues. Germline loops: CDR1 SGHNT, CDR2 YYREEE (reference sequence). CDR3 sequence: CASRPGHSTGSETQYF. CDR3 sequence (DNA): TGTGCCAGCAGGCCGGGCCACTCAACAGGCTCCGAGACCCAGTACTTC.

In this sample, this clonotype turned up many times. The rearrangement joins TRBV27 to TRBJ1-2; D may be TRBD1 (5 bases). The CDR3 runs to 16 residues. Germline assignment: CDR1 MNHEY and CDR2 SMNVEV (reference sequence). Trimming took off 5 bases at V and 6 bases at J, with 22 bases between the two ends. The CDR3 spells CASSPTSPAGGNGYTF. For the CDR3, the DNA is TGTGCCAGCAGTCCAACCTCCCCGGCCGGGGGTAATGGCTACACCTTC.

This clonotype was detected many times. J is TRBJ2-7 and V is TRBV6-1; D possibly corresponds to TRBD1 (6 bases). The CDR3 runs 13 residues. V dropped 6 bases and J dropped 7 bases, with 16 bases sitting between them. Germline-derived CDR1 and CDR2 are MNHNS and SASEGT. CDR3 sequence: CASRETGLGEQYF. CDR3 nucleotides: TGTGCCAGCAGGGAGACAGGCTTAGGGGAGCAGTACTTC.

Details on this clonotype: This may be a read error: a much more frequent sequence differs by one nucleotide. This chain joins TRBV24-1 and TRBJ1-2; D gene uncertain. CDR1 is KGHDR and CDR2 is SFDVKD in the germline V gene. The CDR3 is 13 amino acids. Trimming pared 5 bases from V and 4 bases from J, leaving 10 bases between. The CDR3 protein is CATSGPGLYGYTF. The CDR3 DNA reads as TGTGCCACCAGTGGCCCAGGACTCTATGGCTACACCTTC.

The gene calls are TRBV7-6 and TRBJ2-5; D gene unclear. Looked up from germline, CDR1 is SGHVS and CDR2 is FNYEAQ. Trimming took 2 bases from V and 2 from J, leaving 12 bases between them. CDR3 length: 15 residues. CDR3 in DNA: TGTGCCAGCAGCTTATATTCGGGCCCGCAAGAGACCCAGTACTTC. Translated, it gives CASSLYSGPQETQYF.

This clonotype was seen repeatedly, ten times or more. The chain employs TRBV28 and TRBJ2-5, with D perhaps being TRBD1 or TRBD2 (5 bases each). This CDR3 is built from 14 residues. Germline lookup yields CDR1 MDHEN and CDR2 SYDVKM. The ends were cut back, 7 bases at V and 5 bases at J, with 17 bases in the middle. The CDR3 is CASKSPRERETQYF. CDR3 sequence (DNA): TGTGCCAGCAAATCGCCCAGGGAGAGGGAGACCCAGTACTTC.

This clonotype was seen a few times. J is TRBJ2-5 and V is TRBV4-1, with unresolved D. CDR3 length equals 13 residues. Germline values: CDR1 MGHRA, CDR2 YSYEKL. V lost 6 bases and J 4 bases, leaving 12 bases between the germline ends. This CDR3 is CASSLTMRETQYF. The CDR3 bases are TGCGCCAGCAGTCTTACTATGCGAGAGACCCAGTACTTC.

In its sample, this clonotype was seen many times. The chain carries TRBV29-1 and TRBJ2-7; D is possibly TRBD1 or TRBD2 (5 bases each). The CDR3 totals 14 residues. Per the germline V gene, CDR1 is SQVTM and CDR2 is ANQGSEA. V was shortened by 4 bases and J by 2 bases, with 15 bases between the two germline ends. The CDR3 here is CSVVGAGTTYEQYF. In DNA form, the CDR3 reads TGCAGCGTTGTGGGCGCCGGGACCACCTACGAGCAGTACTTC.

In its sample, this clonotype was seen many times. For the CDR3, the DNA is TGTGCCAGCAGTTACGTTCGGGGGAGCGAGCAGTACTTC. This translates into CASSYVRGSEQYF. The rearrangement joins TRBV6-2 or TRBV6-3 to TRBJ2-7; perhaps TRBD2 as D (6 bases). CDR3 length equals 13 residues. Looked up from germline, CDR1 is MNHEY and CDR2 is SVGEGT. V lost 2 bases, J lost 6 bases, and 11 bases lay in between.

This clonotype was seen many times. The chain recombines TRBV25-1 with TRBJ2-5; no clear D gene. Germline V lookup: CDR1 MGHDK, CDR2 SYGVNS. This CDR3 has 13 amino acids. V was cut by 8 bases and J by 1 base, with 11 bases left in between. Here the CDR3 reads CASGRRFQETQYF. The CDR3 nucleotides are TGTGCCAGCGGCCGTCGGTTCCAAGAGACCCAGTACTTC.

V and J are TRBV28 and TRBJ1-2; 9 bases are a match to TRBD1. Trimming removed 5 bases from V and 8 bases from J; junction bases left unmatched: 6. The CDR3 extends over 13 amino acids. The V gene's germline CDR1 is MDHEN and CDR2 SYDVKM. CDR3 coding DNA: TGTGCCAGCAGTATACAGGGGGCGCGGGGCTACACCTTC. Translation gives CASSIQGARGYTF.

This clonotype was observed a handful of times. The genes are TRBV7-3 and TRBJ1-1, with TRBD1 matching 7 bases. The CDR3 contains 11 residues. Germline V gives CDR1 SGHTA, CDR2 FQGTGA. V gave up 9 bases and J gave up 9 bases; unmatched junction bases: 7. CDR3 residues: CASNNRGKAFF. The CDR3 DNA reads TGTGCCAGTAATAACAGGGGAAAAGCTTTCTTT.

There are many counts of this clonotype. This chain uses TRBV5-1 with TRBJ2-5; 8 bases align to TRBD2. Trimming took 4 bases from V and 0 from J; bases not matched to a gene: 8. This CDR3 is 16 amino acids long. Germline V gives CDR1 SGHRS, CDR2 YFSETQ. The CDR3 DNA follows: TGCGCCAGCAGCCCGCCGGGACTAGGGTACCAAGAGACCCAGTACTTC. This sequence encodes CASSPPGLGYQETQYF.

Of note for this clonotype: A far larger clone lies a single base away; this is likely a read error. The chain combines TRBV2 with TRBJ1-1; D is uncertain. Deletions cut 8 bases from V and 1 base from J, with 17 bases between. CDR1 SNHLY and CDR2 FYNNEI come from the germline V gene. The CDR3 is 15 amino acids. The CDR3, as DNA: TGTGCCAGCGGTTTAGCCAACGATCCGAACACTGAAGCTTTCTTT. This gives the protein CASGLANDPNTEAFF.

This clonotype turned up a few times. J is TRBJ2-7 and V is TRBV6-5; 9 bases map to TRBD1. The J segment lost 5 bases and the V segment lost 2 bases, leaving 10 bases of the junction unmatched. This CDR3 is built from 16 residues. Germline CDR1 reads MNHEY; CDR2 reads SVGAGI. CDR3 in amino acids: CASSYPTGGAGNEQYF. The DNA of the CDR3 is TGTGCCAGCAGTTACCCCACAGGGGGCGCGGGTAACGAGCAGTACTTC.

This clonotype was detected many times. The chain recombines TRBV19 with TRBJ1-1; D gene unclear. Germline loops: CDR1 LNHDA, CDR2 SQIVND (reference sequence). V shed 9 bases and J shed 4 bases, with 18 bases lying between them. This CDR3 has 14 amino acids. CDR3 DNA: TGTGCCAGCAGTCCGGGGAACGCGCGCACTGAAGCTTTCTTT. It codes for CASSPGNARTEAFF.

The CDR3 DNA reads as TGCGCCAGCAGCTTGGATACAGTCTCTGGAAACACCATATATTTT. Its translation is CASSLDTVSGNTIYF. The chain recombines TRBV5-1 with TRBJ1-3; D remains unclear. The V end was cut by 0 bases, the J end by 0 bases, with 7 bases between. Germline-derived CDR1 and CDR2 are SGHRS and YFSETQ. The CDR3 sequence is 15 residues long.

This clonotype was seen a few times. The genes are TRBV4-1 and TRBJ2-7; 7 positions agree with TRBD1. V lost 0 bases and J lost 5; bases outside the gene matches: 13. The CDR3 is made up of 17 amino acids. The germline gives CDR1 MGHRA, CDR2 YSYEKL. The CDR3 loop is CASSQERAVGGRNEQYF. The CDR3 DNA sequence: TGCGCCAGCAGCCAAGAGCGGGCTGTAGGGGGCAGGAACGAGCAGTACTTC.

This clonotype was seen more than once but under ten times. The chain combines TRBV12-5 with TRBJ1-2; D ambiguous. V gave up 3 bases and J gave up 8 bases, with 10 bases separating them. The CDR3 loop spans 12 amino acids. Germline V CDR1 and CDR2: LGHNT, FRNRAP. As DNA, the CDR3 is TGTGCTAGTGGTTTCATCGAAGGCGGCTACACCTTC. This encodes CASGFIEGGYTF.

This clonotype was observed many times. The chain joins TRBV2 to TRBJ1-2; D may be TRBD1 (5 bases). The CDR3 runs to 13 residues. Trimming took off 1 base at V and 6 bases at J, with 9 bases between the two ends. Germline V gene data show CDR1 as SNHLY and CDR2 as FYNNEI. DNA of the CDR3: TGTGCCAGCAGTGAAGGGGGCAGCCATGGCTACACCTTC. Its translation is CASSEGGSHGYTF.

This clonotype was counted once. J is TRBJ2-1 and V is TRBV5-1, with 7 bases matching TRBD1. Germline-derived CDR1 and CDR2 are SGHRS and YFSETQ. V lost 4 bases, J lost 1 base, and 8 bases stayed unmatched. This CDR3 is 16 amino acids long. CDR3 region: CASSETGWISYNEQFF. For the CDR3, the DNA is TGCGCCAGCAGCGAGACAGGGTGGATTTCCTACAATGAGCAGTTCTTC.

This clonotype was observed at least ten times. This sequence joins TRBV7-9 and TRBJ1-2; 8 nucleotides align to TRBD1. The V and J ends lost 5 bases and 3 bases, in that order; junction bases with no gene match: 8. The CDR3 has 15 residues. In germline, CDR1 is SEHNR, CDR2 FQNEAQ (reference sequence). CDR3 DNA sequence: TGTGCCAGCAGCCCCCTTGGACAGGGAGACTATGGCTACACCTTC. Encoded protein: CASSPLGQGDYGYTF.

This clonotype has a count of ten or more. The chain couples TRBV2 to TRBJ2-7; the D is unclear. This CDR3 has 14 residues. Between the trimmed V and J ends, which lost 3 bases and 2 bases, there was a span of 11 bases. Germline CDR1 reads SNHLY; CDR2 reads FYNNEI. CDR3 in DNA: TGTGCCAGCAGTGAGGCAGAAAATACCTACGAGCAGTACTTC. Protein product: CASSEAENTYEQYF.

The chain recombines TRBV28 with TRBJ2-4; 10 nucleotides match TRBD1. Gene TRBJ2-1 matches the end of the DNA better, so the J call may be wrong. The CDR3 totals 14 residues. CDR1 is MDHEN, CDR2 SYDVKM, per germline. The CDR3 here is CASSRDRGTRGQFF. DNA for the CDR3: TGTGCCAGCAGCCGGGACAGGGGAACACGGGGGCAGTTCTTC.

This clonotype was detected a few times. The chain links TRBV15 to TRBJ1-3; possibly TRBD1 for D (5 bases). Trimming pared 6 bases from V and 7 bases from J, leaving 13 bases between. The CDR3 is 13 amino acids. Germline-derived CDR1 and CDR2 are LNHNV and YYDKDF (reference sequence). The DNA of the CDR3 is TGTGCCACCAGGGGGGAACCGGGGAACACCATATATTTT. This translates into CATRGEPGNTIYF.

Of note for this clonotype: The conserved phenylalanine or tryptophan normally closing the CDR3 is absent here, so this likely arose from a read error. The CDR3 nucleotides read TGTGCCAGCAGCTTAGATTACGGGGGGAGAGGCAATCAGCCCCAGCATCTT. It is translated as CASSLDYGGRGNQPQHL. The rearrangement joins TRBV7-8 to TRBJ1-5; weak D call: TRBD1 (5 bases). The CDR3 covers 17 residues. V was pared by 1 base and J by 2 bases, with 15 bases between. Germline-derived CDR1 and CDR2 are SGHVS and FQNEAQ.

This clonotype came up many times. This chain links TRBV12-3 or TRBV12-4 with TRBJ2-5; D not certain. CDR3 length equals 12 residues. Trimming left V 3 bases short and J 4 bases short, with 6 bases between. CDR3 nucleotide sequence: TGTGCCAGCAGTTTTGGGCCAGAGACCCAGTACTTC. Its translation is CASSFGPETQYF.

This clonotype was seen many times. V is TRBV3-1 and J is TRBJ1-1; D possibly corresponds to TRBD1 (5 bases). The germline CDR1 and CDR2 sequences are LGHDT and YNNKEL (reference sequence). V gave up 6 bases and J gave up 4 bases, with 12 bases separating them. This CDR3 region has 13 residues. As DNA, the CDR3 is TGTGCCAGCAGTCGGGCGGGGGGCACTGAAGCTTTCTTT. Its translation: CASSRAGGTEAFF.